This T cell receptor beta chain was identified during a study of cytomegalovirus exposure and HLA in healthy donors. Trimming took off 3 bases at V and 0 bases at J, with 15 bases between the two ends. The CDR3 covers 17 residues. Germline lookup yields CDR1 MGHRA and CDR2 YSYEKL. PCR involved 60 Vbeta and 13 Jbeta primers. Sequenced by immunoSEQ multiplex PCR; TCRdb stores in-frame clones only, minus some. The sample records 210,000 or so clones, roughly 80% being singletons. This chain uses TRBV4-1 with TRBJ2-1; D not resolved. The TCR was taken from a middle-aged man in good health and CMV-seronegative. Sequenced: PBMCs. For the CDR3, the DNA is TGCGCCAGCAGCCAGCTCAACCTGATTAGCTCCTACAATGAGCAGTTCTTC. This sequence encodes CASSQLNLISSYNEQFF.